Each of the 2 T cell receptor beta chains below was sequenced from the same sample in a study of regulatory T cells in long-lasting Graves disease. Time point reported: newly diagnosed GD, antithyroid drugs for less than 3 months. Following extraction of RNA from PBMCs, that RNA was used to make the TCR library. Investigators prepared the TCR beta libraries by applying iRepertoire HTBI primers and Arm-PCR of CDR3 regions. TCRdb called the multiplex PCR reads again in MiXCR, with one record for every CDR3 protein. The table has about 420,000 distinct CDR3 sequences, roughly 17% seen once. This sample also appeared in a second study, on T cells in Graves' hyperthyroidism and ophthalmopathy.

This specimen was peripheral blood mononuclear cells (PBMCs), taken at new diagnosis, from a patient treated with antithyroid drugs. The receptors were sampled from a woman between 18 and 29 years old with Graves disease.

This clonotype occurred many times. The chain links TRBV10-1 to TRBJ2-7; 7 positions agree with TRBD1. V shed 3 bases and J 3 bases; nucleotides not matched to a gene: 5. The CDR3 extends over 14 amino acids. Germline CDR1 WNHNN, CDR2 SYGVQD (reference sequence). CDR3 residues: CASSDTGTDYEQYF. As DNA, the CDR3 is TGCGCCAGCAGTGATACCGGGACAGACTACGAGCAGTACTTC.

This clonotype was found many times. This CDR3 reads CASSHSGRTGVYNEQFF. Here the CDR3 DNA reads TGTGCCAGCAGTCATTCCGGTCGGACAGGGGTCTACAATGAGCAGTTCTTC. This rearrangement joins TRBV7-8 to TRBJ2-1, with 9 nucleotides matching TRBD1. This CDR3 is built from 17 residues. J lost 3 bases, V lost 6 bases, and 12 bases had no gene match. CDR1 is SGHVS and CDR2 is FQNEAQ in the germline V gene. Full variable domain (rest looked up from reference TRBV7-8 and TRBJ2-1): GAGVSQSPRYKVAKRGQDVALRCDPISGHVSLFWYQQALGQGPEFLTYFQNEAQLDKSGLPSDRFFAERPEGSVSTLKIQRTQQEDSAVYLCASSHSGRTGVYNEQFFGPGTRLTVL.